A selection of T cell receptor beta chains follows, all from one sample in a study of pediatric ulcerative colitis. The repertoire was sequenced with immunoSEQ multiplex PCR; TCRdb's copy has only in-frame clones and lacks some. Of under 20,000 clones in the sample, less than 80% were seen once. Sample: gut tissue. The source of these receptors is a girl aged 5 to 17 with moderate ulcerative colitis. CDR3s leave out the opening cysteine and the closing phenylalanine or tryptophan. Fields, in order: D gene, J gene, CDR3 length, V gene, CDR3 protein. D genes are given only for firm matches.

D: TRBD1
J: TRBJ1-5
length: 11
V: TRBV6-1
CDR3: ASAGTENQPQH

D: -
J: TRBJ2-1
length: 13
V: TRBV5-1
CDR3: ASSLEDPIYNEQF

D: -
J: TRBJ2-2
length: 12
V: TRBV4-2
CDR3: ASSQDEFSGELF

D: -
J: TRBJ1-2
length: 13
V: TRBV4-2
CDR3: ASSRSRTGNYGYT

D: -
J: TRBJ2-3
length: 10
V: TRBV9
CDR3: ASSVPGRTQY

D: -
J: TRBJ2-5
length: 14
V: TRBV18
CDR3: ASSPPNRGGKETQY

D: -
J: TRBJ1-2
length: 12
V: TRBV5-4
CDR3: ASSPLAGVYGYT

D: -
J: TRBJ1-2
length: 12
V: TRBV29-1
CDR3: STTDLTATYGYT

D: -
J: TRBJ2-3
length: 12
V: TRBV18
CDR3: ASSPNPPSDTQY

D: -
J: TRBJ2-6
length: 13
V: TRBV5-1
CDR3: ASSVTVSGANVLT